This TCR beta chain was identified during a study of cytomegalovirus exposure and HLA in healthy donors. Study observations and caveats: CMV antigen specificity of three CMV-associated chains was confirmed in vitro.

The CDR3 loop spans 15 amino acids. V was clipped by 3 bases and J by 0 bases, with 10 bases between them. Per the germline V gene, CDR1 is SGHTA and CDR2 is FQGNSA. It was with 60 Vbeta and 13 Jbeta primers that the PCR ran. Assay: immunoSEQ multiplex PCR; the TCRdb copy retains only in-frame clones and omits some. This sample has 300,000 or so clones, with about 83% found just once. As to this clone: Its matching antigen is unknown.

Input material: PBMCs. The J gene is TRBJ2-3, the V gene TRBV7-2; D gene unclear. The clonotype was recovered from a woman aged 40 to 49 in good health and CMV-seropositive. The CDR3, as DNA: TGTGCCAGCAGCTTCTTCGACATGAGCACAGATACGCAGTATTTT. Translated, it gives CASSFFDMSTDTQYF.